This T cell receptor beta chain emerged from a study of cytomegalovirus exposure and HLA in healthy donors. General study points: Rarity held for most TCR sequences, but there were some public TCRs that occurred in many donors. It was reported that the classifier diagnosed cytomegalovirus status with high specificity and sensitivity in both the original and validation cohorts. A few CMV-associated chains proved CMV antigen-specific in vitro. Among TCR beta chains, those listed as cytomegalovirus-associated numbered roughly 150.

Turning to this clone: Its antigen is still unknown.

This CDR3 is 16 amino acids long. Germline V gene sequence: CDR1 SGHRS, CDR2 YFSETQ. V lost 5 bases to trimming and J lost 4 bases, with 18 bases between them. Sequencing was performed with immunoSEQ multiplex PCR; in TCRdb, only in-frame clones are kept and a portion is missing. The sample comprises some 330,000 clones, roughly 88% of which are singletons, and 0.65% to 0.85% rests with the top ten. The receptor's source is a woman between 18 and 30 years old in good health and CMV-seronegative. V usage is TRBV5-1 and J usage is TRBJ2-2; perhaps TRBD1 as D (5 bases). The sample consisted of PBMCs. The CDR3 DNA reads TGCGCCAGCAGATACTCTGACAGACTCTCCACCGGGGAGCTGTTTTTT. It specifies CASRYSDRLSTGELFF.